The 20 T cell receptor beta chains given below trace back to one sample, sequenced in a study of CD8+ T cells in alopecia areata. TCR sequencing used cDNA made by reverse transcription of extracted RNA. Clones were sequenced by immunoSEQ multiplex PCR, and TCRdb holds only the in-frame ones, with some missing. Of about 160,000 clones listed, roughly 50% are singletons. Material for sequencing was CD4+ T cells sorted from blood. The receptors stem from a human donor with alopecia areata.

The chain combines TRBV28 with TRBJ1-5, with D maybe TRBD1 (6 bases). Germline assignment: CDR1 MDHEN and CDR2 SYDVKM. V lost 6 bases to trimming and J lost 6 bases, with 9 bases between them. The CDR3 length is 12 residues. The CDR3 nucleotides read TGTGCCAGCAGCACAGGGTTTCAGCCCCAGCATTTT. It is translated as CASSTGFQPQHF.

The rearrangement uses TRBV29-1 and TRBJ2-1, with TRBD2 matching 7 bases. Trimming took 6 bases from V and 9 from J; bases not matched to a gene: 8. Per germline, CDR1 SQVTM and CDR2 ANQGSEA. The CDR3 is 12 residues long. The CDR3 nucleotides are TGCAGCGTGGAGCCGGCGGGAGCTGAGCAGTTCTTC. Its translation: CSVEPAGAEQFF.

The chain employs TRBV10-3 and TRBJ2-5, with D perhaps matching TRBD2 (6 bases). The V gene lost 6 bases and the J gene lost 5 bases, with 10 bases spanning the gap. Germline V lookup: CDR1 ENHRY, CDR2 SYGVKD. This CDR3 spans 12 amino acids. This CDR3 reads CAIRGGQETQYF. CDR3 nucleotide sequence: TGTGCCATCAGGGGAGGCCAGGAGACCCAGTACTTC.

The chain employs TRBV5-1 and TRBJ2-5; TRBD2 matches at 7 bases. The ends lost 1 base at V and 5 bases at J; junction bases unmatched: 8. CDR3 length equals 15 residues. The V gene's germline CDR1 is SGHRS and CDR2 YFSETQ. The DNA of the CDR3 is TGCGCCAGCAGCTTGTTAGCGGGTTCCTCGGAGACCCAGTACTTC. Protein: CASSLLAGSSETQYF.

This chain uses TRBV30 with TRBJ1-5, with 9 bases identical to TRBD1. Germline V lookup: CDR1 GTSNPN, CDR2 SVGIG (reference sequence). This CDR3 is built from 17 residues. V gave up 1 base and J gave up 0 bases; unmatched junction bases: 7. CDR3 amino acids: CAWSGTDRGYSNQPQHF. As DNA, the CDR3 is TGTGCCTGGAGTGGAACCGACAGGGGGTATAGCAATCAGCCCCAGCATTTT.

The V call is TRBV29-1, the J call TRBJ2-1, with TRBD1 identical over 11 bases. CDR1 is SQVTM and CDR2 is ANQGSEA in the germline V gene. This CDR3 is built from 13 residues. V dropped 3 bases and J dropped 6; count of bases not matched to a gene: 1. DNA for the CDR3: TGCAGCGTTGACGGGACAGGGGGCAATGAGCAGTTCTTC. It is translated as CSVDGTGGNEQFF.

This clone was counted a few times. CDR3 region: CASSSGTSDTDTQYF. Here the CDR3 DNA reads TGTGCCAGCAGCTCCGGGACTAGCGACACAGATACGCAGTATTTT. This rearrangement joins TRBV7-6 to TRBJ2-3; TRBD2 aligns across 10 bases. CDR1 and CDR2 from the germline V gene are SGHVS and FNYEAQ. The CDR3 consists of 15 residues. Unmatched junction bases numbered 3, after V lost 4 bases and J lost 2 bases.

The chain couples TRBV29-1 to TRBJ2-3, with no clear D. CDR1 and CDR2 from the germline V gene are SQVTM and ANQGSEA. This CDR3 has 11 amino acids. Trimming took 7 bases from V and 3 from J, leaving 8 bases between them. The CDR3 spells CSDAKTDTQYF. The DNA for the CDR3 is TGCAGCGACGCCAAGACAGATACGCAGTATTTT.

The chain couples TRBV30 to TRBJ1-1; TRBD1 is a possible D gene (5 bases). Between the trimmed V and J ends, which lost 6 bases and 6 bases, there was a span of 8 bases. Germline values: CDR1 GTSNPN, CDR2 SVGIG (reference sequence). The CDR3 has 10 residues. The CDR3 protein is CACGGAEAFF. In DNA form, the CDR3 reads TGTGCCTGCGGGGGAGCTGAAGCTTTCTTT.

This clone was seen a handful of times. V usage is TRBV5-1 and J usage is TRBJ2-3; 11 bases map to TRBD2. This CDR3 contains 17 residues. Trimming took 4 bases from V and 4 from J; bases not matched to a gene: 11. CDR1 is SGHRS and CDR2 is YFSETQ in the germline V gene. In nucleotides, the CDR3 is TGCGCCAGCAGCAGGGGACTAGCGGCAGACCTCGCAGATACGCAGTATTTT. As protein: CASSRGLAADLADTQYF.

The chain couples TRBV4-1 to TRBJ2-3; 11 nucleotides line up with TRBD1. CDR3 size: 15 residues. V lost 4 bases to trimming and J lost 4 bases; unmatched junction nucleotides: 4. Germline assignment: CDR1 MGHRA and CDR2 YSYEKL. The CDR3 DNA is TGCGCCAGCAGCCGAAGGACAGGGGGCCCAGATACGCAGTATTTT. Protein product: CASSRRTGGPDTQYF.

The V gene is TRBV7-9, the J gene TRBJ1-3; D is unresolved. V gave up 5 bases and J gave up 0 bases, with 14 bases separating them. Germline V lookup: CDR1 SEHNR, CDR2 FQNEAQ (reference sequence). The CDR3 loop spans 16 amino acids. CDR3: CASSPQGLISGNTIYF. CDR3 DNA: TGTGCCAGCAGCCCCCAAGGCCTTATCTCTGGAAACACCATATATTTT.

The chain couples TRBV29-1 to TRBJ1-1, with 10 bases fitting TRBD1. Germline V CDR1 and CDR2: SQVTM, ANQGSEA. The CDR3 has 12 amino acids. V was pared by 6 bases and J by 9 bases, with 7 bases of the junction left unmatched. The CDR3 spells CSVDPGQGKAFF. The CDR3 nucleotides are TGCAGCGTAGACCCGGGACAGGGGAAAGCTTTCTTT.

There are a few counts of this clone. The chain links TRBV18 to TRBJ2-5; no definite D call. This CDR3 is 15 amino acids long. Germline V lookup: CDR1 KGHSH, CDR2 LQKENI. Trimming left V 3 bases short and J 1 base short, with 12 bases between. The CDR3 DNA reads as TGTGCCAGCTCACCCAGCTACAGCATCCAAGAGACCCAGTACTTC. This codes for CASSPSYSIQETQYF.

This clone was observed a few times. This sequence joins TRBV28 and TRBJ2-4; tentative D call: TRBD1 (6 bases). Germline assignment: CDR1 MDHEN and CDR2 SYDVKM. V lost 6 bases, J lost 3 bases, and 18 bases lay in between. The CDR3 has 16 residues. CDR3 protein: CASSPAGVLVKNIQYF. CDR3 coding DNA: TGTGCCAGCAGCCCCGCAGGGGTTCTGGTCAAAAACATTCAGTACTTC.

V gene TRBV30 combines with J gene TRBJ1-5; 8 bases map to TRBD1. Germline values: CDR1 GTSNPN, CDR2 SVGIG (reference sequence). V was pared by 1 base and J by 6 bases, with 8 bases of the junction left unmatched. The CDR3 length is 15 residues. The CDR3 coding sequence is TGTGCCTGGAGTGAAGGACAGGGAGTTGTTCAGCCCCAGCATTTT. It specifies CAWSEGQGVVQPQHF.

The rearrangement uses TRBV29-1 and TRBJ2-7; 7 bases agree with TRBD1. The germline V gene encodes CDR1 SQVTM and CDR2 ANQGSEA. This CDR3 has 13 amino acids. Losses at the gene ends were 5 bases for V and 2 bases for J; bases not matched to a gene: 6. The CDR3 here is CSVIGQETYEQYF. CDR3 nucleotide sequence: TGCAGCGTTATAGGACAGGAGACCTACGAGCAGTACTTC.

V gene TRBV5-1 combines with J gene TRBJ2-3, with TRBD2 matching over 11 bases. Germline V gene lookup returns CDR1 SGHRS and CDR2 YFSETQ. The CDR3 covers 15 residues. V was clipped by 2 bases and J by 3 bases; unmatched bases: 2. CDR3 sequence (DNA): TGCGCCAGCAGCTTTACTAGCGGGAGAACAGATACGCAGTATTTT. The encoded protein is CASSFTSGRTDTQYF.

Notes on this clone: The sample holds other DNA sequences that translate to the same CDR3. J is TRBJ1-1 and V is TRBV18; D ambiguous. CDR3 size: 13 residues. V lost 2 bases, J lost 1 base, and 5 bases lay in between. CDR1 is KGHSH, CDR2 LQKENI, per germline. The CDR3 region has the DNA TGTGCCAGCTCACCAGGGCCGAACACTGAAGCTTTCTTT. Protein: CASSPGPNTEAFF. The full variable domain, completed using reference TRBV18 and TRBJ1-1, is NAGVMQNPRHLVRRRGQEARLRCSPMKGHSHVYWYRQLPEEGLKFMVYLQKENIIDESGMPKERFSAEFPKEGPSILRIQQVVRGDSAAYFCASSPGPNTEAFFGQGTRLTVV.

This chain joins TRBV6-5 and TRBJ1-2; maybe TRBD1 (5 bases). Germline V CDR1 and CDR2: MNHEY, SVGAGI. With 6 bases removed from V and 13 bases from J, the gap between germline ends came to 18 bases. This CDR3 has 12 amino acids. DNA for the CDR3: TGTGCCAGCAGCCCACCGGGGGAGGGAAGCACCTTC. Amino acid sequence: CASSPPGEGSTF.